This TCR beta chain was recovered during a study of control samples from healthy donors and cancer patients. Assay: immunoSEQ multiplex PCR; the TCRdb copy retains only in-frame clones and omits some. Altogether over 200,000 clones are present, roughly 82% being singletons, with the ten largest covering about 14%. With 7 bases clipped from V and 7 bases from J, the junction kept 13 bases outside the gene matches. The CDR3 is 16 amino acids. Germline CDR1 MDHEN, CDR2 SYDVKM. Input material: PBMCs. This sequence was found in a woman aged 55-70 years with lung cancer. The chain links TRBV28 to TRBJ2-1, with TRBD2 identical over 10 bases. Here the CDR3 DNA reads TGTGCCAGCACCTTATTGGTGACTAGCGGGTCAAATGAGCAGTTCTTC. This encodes CASTLLVTSGSNEQFF.